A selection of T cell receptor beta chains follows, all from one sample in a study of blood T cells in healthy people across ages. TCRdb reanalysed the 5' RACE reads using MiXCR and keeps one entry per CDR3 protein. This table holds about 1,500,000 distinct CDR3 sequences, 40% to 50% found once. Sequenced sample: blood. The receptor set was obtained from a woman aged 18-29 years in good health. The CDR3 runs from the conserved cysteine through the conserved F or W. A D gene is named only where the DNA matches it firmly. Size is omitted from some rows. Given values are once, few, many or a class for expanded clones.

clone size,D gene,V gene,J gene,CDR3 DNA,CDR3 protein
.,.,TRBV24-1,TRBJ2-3,TGTGCCACCAGTGATACCGGGACTCAAGGCTCAGATACGCAGTATTTT,CATSDTGTQGSDTQYF
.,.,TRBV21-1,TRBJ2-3,TGTGCCAGCAGTAAAGAGGGGTGGGGGGCAGATACGCAGTATTTT,CASSKEGWGADTQYF
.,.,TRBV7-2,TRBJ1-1,TGTGCCAGCAGCTTTATGGGGACTGAAGCTTTCTTT,CASSFMGTEAFF
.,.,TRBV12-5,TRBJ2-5,TGTGCTAGTGGTTTGGGTACGTTGGACATCTCCCAAGAGACCCAGTACTTC,CASGLGTLDISQETQYF
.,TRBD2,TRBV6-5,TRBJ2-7,TGTGCCAGCAGTTACTCGACCCTAGCGGGAAATTACGAGCAGTACTTC,CASSYSTLAGNYEQYF
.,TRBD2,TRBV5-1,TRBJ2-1,TGCGCCAGCAGCTTCTTAGCGGGGGGCACCACTGAGCAGTTCTTC,CASSFLAGGTTEQFF
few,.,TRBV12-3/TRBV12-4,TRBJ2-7,TGTGCCAGCAGGCCCCCTGGCGCGGAATCCTACGAGCAGTACTTC,CASRPPGAESYEQYF
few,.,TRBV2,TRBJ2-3,TGTGCCAGCAAGACTGTTCGAGATACGCAGTATTTT,CASKTVRDTQYF
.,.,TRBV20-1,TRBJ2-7,TGCAGTGCTAAGGGAACCAACAGGACAGAGCAGTACTTC,CSAKGTNRTEQYF
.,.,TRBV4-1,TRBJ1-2,TGCGCCAGCAGTCCAGACCGGGGACGGGGTCCCTATGGCTACACCTTC,CASSPDRGRGPYGYTF
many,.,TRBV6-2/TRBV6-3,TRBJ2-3,TGTGCCAGCAGGAGAGAAGATACGCAGTATTTT,CASRREDTQYF
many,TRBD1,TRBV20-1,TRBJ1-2,TGCAGTGCTAGGACGATTCAGGGGGCGGAGGGCTACACCTTC,CSARTIQGAEGYTF
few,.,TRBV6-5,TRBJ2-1,TGTGCCAGCAGCCCCGCGGATAGCTCCTACAATGAGCAGTTCTTC,CASSPADSSYNEQFF
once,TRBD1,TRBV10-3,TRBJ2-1,TGTGTCACCGGGACAGGGGGAGTAAACAATGAGCAGTTCTTC,CVTGTGGVNNEQFF
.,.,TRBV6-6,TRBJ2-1,TGTGCCAGCAGTTACTCCGACAATGAGCAGTTCTTC,CASSYSDNEQFF
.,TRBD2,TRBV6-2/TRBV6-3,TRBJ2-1,TGTGCCAGCAGTTATCTTGCGGGAGGGAATCGGGAGCAGTTCTTC,CASSYLAGGNREQFF
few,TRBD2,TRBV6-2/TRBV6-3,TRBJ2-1,TGTGCCAGCGCCCGCCCGGGACTATACAATGAGCAGTTCTTC,CASARPGLYNEQFF
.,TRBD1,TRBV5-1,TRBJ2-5,TGCGCCAGCAGCGCCGGACAGGGTCGTTTCCAAGAGACCCAGTACTTC,CASSAGQGRFQETQYF
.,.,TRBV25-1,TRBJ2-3,TGTGCCAGCACACCCGGGCTGGCAAGCACAGATACGCAGTATTTT,CASTPGLASTDTQYF
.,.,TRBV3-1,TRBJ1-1,TGTGCCAGCAGCCTAGACCCTCGGAACGCTGAAGCTTTCTTT,CASSLDPRNAEAFF
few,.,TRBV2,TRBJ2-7,TGTGACAGCAGTGAAAGTACAGGGTACGAGCAGTACTTC,CDSSESTGYEQYF
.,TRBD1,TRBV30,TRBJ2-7,TGTGCCTGGGGCCGGGACAGCCTGTCCTACGAGCAGTACTTC,CAWGRDSLSYEQYF
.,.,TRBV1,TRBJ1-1,TGCACCAGGGTCGGGAAACTTACAGGGAGAAACACTGAAGCTTTCTTT,CTRVGKLTGRNTEAFF
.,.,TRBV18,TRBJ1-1,TGTGCCAGCTCACCGATCGTCCTGGAGAACACTGAAGCTTTCTTT,CASSPIVLENTEAFF
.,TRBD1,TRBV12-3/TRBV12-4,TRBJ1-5,TGTGCCAGCAGTCCCGGGACAGGGGGCCTACTTAGCAATCAGCCCCAGCATTTT,CASSPGTGGLLSNQPQHF
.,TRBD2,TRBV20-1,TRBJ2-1,TGCAGTGCTAGAGATACCGACCAGCGGGAGTTCTATGAGCAGTTCTTC,CSARDTDQREFYEQFF
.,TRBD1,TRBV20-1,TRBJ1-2,TGCAGTGCTAGATACGACAGGGGTGACTATGGCTACACCTTC,CSARYDRGDYGYTF
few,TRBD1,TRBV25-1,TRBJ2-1,TGTGCCAGCCAACAGGGGGCGTACAATGAGCAGTTCTTC,CASQQGAYNEQFF
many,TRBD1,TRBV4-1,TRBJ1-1,TGCGCCAGCAGCCTAGCTTTCCGGACAGGGGGTGAAGCTTTCTTT,CASSLAFRTGGEAFF
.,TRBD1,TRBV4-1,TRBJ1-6,TGCGCCAGCAGCCACACTCTGGGACAGGGGGCTGTTACACCCCTCCACTTT,CASSHTLGQGAVTPLHF
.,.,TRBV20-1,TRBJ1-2,TGCAGTGCAACTAGAGCAGGCACGGGCGGCTACACCTTC,CSATRAGTGGYTF
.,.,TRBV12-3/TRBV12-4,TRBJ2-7,TGTGCCAGCAGTTTTAGGGTTCCAGGCGAGCAGTACTTC,CASSFRVPGEQYF
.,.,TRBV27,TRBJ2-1,TGTGCCAGCAGCTCAGGGAGGCAGAGCTCCTACAATGAGCAGTTCTTC,CASSSGRQSSYNEQFF
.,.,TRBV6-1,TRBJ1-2,TGTGCCAGCGACAGACCAGGGGAACCTCGAGGTGGCTACACCTTC,CASDRPGEPRGGYTF
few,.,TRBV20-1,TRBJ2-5,TGCAGTGCTTCCAAGACAGCAAACCAAGAGACCCAGTACTTC,CSASKTANQETQYF